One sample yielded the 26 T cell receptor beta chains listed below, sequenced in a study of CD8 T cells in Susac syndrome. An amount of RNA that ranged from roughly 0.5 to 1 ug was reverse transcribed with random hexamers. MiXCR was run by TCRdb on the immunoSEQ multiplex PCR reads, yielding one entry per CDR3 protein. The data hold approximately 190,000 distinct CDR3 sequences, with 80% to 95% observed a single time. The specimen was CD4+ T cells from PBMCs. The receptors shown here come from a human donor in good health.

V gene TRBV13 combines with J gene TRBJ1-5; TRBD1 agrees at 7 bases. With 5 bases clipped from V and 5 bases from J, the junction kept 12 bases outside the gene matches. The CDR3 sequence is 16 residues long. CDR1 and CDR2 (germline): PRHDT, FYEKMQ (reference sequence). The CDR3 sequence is CASSTRPQGIDQPQHF. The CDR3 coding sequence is TGTGCCAGCAGCACCAGACCACAGGGGATAGATCAGCCCCAGCATTTT.

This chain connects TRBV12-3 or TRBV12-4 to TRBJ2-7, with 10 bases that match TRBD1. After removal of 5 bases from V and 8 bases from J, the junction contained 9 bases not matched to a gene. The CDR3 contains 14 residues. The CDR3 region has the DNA TGTGCCAGCAGTCTAGACAGGGGGCCTTGGAAGCAGTACTTC. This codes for CASSLDRGPWKQYF.

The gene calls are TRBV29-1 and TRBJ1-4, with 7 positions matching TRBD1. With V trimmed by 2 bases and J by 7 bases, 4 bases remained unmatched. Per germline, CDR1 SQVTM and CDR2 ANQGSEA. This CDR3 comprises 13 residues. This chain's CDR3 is CSVELTGSEKLFF. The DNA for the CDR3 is TGCAGCGTTGAACTGACAGGGTCTGAAAAACTGTTTTTT. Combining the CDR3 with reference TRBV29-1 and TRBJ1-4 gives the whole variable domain SAVISQKPSRDICQRGTSLTIQCQVDSQVTMMFWYRQQPGQSLTLIATANQGSEATYESGFVIDKFPISRPNLTFSTLTVSNMSPEDSSIYLCSVELTGSEKLFFGSGTQLSVL.

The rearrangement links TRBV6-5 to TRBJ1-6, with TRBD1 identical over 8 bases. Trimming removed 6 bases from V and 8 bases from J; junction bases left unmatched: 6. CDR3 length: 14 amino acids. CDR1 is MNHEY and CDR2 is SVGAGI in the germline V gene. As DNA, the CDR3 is TGTGCCAGCAGCGACGGACAGGGCTATTCACCCCTCCACTTT. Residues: CASSDGQGYSPLHF.

This chain's CDR3 is CASSDPGPRSEQFF. CDR3 sequence (DNA): TGTGCCAGCAGTGACCCGGGACCACGAAGTGAGCAGTTCTTC. The genes are TRBV25-1 and TRBJ2-1; D is possibly TRBD1 or TRBD2 (5 bases each). Germline loops: CDR1 MGHDK, CDR2 SYGVNS. The CDR3 sequence is 14 residues long. Between the trimmed V and J ends, which lost 3 bases and 9 bases, there was a span of 15 bases.

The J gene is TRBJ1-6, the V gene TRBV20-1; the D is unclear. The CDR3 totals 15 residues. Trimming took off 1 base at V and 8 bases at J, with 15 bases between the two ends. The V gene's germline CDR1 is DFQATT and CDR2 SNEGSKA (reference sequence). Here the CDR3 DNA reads TGCAGTGCTAGAGGGGCACCTTCTATGCATTCACCCCTCCACTTT. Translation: CSARGAPSMHSPLHF.

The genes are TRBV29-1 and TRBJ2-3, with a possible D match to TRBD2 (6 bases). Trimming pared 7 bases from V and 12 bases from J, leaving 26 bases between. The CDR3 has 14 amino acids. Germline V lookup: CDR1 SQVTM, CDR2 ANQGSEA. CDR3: CSAGGQSRLEAQYF. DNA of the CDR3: TGCAGCGCAGGAGGGCAGTCCAGACTTGAGGCCCAGTATTTT.

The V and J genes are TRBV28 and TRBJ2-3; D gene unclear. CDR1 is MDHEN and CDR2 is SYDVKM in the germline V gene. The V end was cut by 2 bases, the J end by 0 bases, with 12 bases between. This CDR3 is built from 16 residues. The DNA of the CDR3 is TGTGCCAGCAGTTTAGGCAGACGCTATAGCACAGATACGCAGTATTTT. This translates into CASSLGRRYSTDTQYF.

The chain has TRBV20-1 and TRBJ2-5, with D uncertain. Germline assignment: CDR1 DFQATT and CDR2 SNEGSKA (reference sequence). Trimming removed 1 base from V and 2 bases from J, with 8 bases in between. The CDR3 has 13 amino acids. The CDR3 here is CSARVVIQETQYF. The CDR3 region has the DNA TGCAGTGCTAGAGTAGTGATACAAGAGACCCAGTACTTC.

This CDR3 reads CASSDDGGSYNEQFF. In nucleotides, the CDR3 is TGTGCCAGCAGTGACGATGGGGGTTCCTACAATGAGCAGTTCTTC. V usage is TRBV6-4 and J usage is TRBJ2-1, with D perhaps given as TRBD1 or TRBD2 (5 bases each). Germline loops: CDR1 MRHNA, CDR2 SNTAGT. V was clipped by 2 bases and J by 1 base, with 9 bases between them. This CDR3 has 15 amino acids.

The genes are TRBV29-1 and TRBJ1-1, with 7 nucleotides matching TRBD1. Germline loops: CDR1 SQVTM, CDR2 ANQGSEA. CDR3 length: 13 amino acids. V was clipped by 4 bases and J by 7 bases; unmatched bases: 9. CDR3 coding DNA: TGCAGCGTTGTCGACAGGGCCAAAAATGAAGCTTTCTTT. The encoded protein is CSVVDRAKNEAFF.

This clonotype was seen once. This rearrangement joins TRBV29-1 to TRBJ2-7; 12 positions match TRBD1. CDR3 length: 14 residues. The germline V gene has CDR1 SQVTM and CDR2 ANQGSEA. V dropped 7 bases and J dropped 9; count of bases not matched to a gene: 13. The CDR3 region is CSALLGTGGRGQYF. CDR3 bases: TGCAGCGCTCTTCTCGGGACAGGGGGCAGGGGGCAGTACTTC.

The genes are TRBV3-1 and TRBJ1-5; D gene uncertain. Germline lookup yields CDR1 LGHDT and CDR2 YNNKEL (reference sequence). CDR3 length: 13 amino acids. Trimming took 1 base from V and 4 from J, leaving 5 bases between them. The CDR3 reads CASSQVLNQPQHF. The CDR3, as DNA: TGTGCCAGCAGCCAAGTCTTAAATCAGCCCCAGCATTTT.

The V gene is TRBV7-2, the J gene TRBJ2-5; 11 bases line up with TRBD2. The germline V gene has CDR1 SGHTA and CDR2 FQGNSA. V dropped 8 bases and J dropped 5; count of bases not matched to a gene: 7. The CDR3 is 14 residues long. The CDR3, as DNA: TGTGCCAGCCGCCAGGGACTAGCGGCGGAGACCCAGTACTTC. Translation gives CASRQGLAAETQYF. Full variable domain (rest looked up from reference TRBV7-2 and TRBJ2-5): GAGVSQSPSNKVTEKGKDVELRCDPISGHTALYWYRQSLGQGLEFLIYFQGNSAPDKSGLPSDRFSAERTGGSVSTLTIQRTQQEDSAVYLCASRQGLAAETQYFGPGTRLLVL.

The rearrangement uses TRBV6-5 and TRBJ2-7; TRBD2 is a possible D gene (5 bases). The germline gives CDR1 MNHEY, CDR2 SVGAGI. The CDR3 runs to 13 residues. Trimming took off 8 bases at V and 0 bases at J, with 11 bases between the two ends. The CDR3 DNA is TGTGCCAGCCGGGAACTCAGCTCCTACGAGCAGTACGTC. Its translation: CASRELSSYEQYV.

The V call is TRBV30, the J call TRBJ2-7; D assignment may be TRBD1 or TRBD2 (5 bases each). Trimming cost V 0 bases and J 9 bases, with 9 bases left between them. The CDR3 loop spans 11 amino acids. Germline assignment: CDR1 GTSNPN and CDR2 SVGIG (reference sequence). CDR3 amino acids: CAWSVGVGQYF. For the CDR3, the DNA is TGTGCCTGGAGTGTGGGGGTGGGGCAGTACTTC.

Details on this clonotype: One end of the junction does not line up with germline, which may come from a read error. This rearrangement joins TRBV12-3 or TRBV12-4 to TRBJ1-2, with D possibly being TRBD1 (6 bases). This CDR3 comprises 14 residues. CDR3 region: CASGLGARGYGYTF. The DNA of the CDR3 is TGTGCCAGCGGTTTGGGGGCGCGGGGCTATGGCTACACCTTC.

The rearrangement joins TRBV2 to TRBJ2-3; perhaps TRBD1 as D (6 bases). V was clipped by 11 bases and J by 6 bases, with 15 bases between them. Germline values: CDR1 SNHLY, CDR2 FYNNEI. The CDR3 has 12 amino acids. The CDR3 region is CACPFRGDTQYF. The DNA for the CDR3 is TGTGCCTGCCCTTTCAGGGGCGATACGCAGTATTTT. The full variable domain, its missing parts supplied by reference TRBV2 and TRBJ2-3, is EPEVTQTPSHQVTQMGQEVILRCVPISNHLYFYWYRQILGQKVEFLVSFYNNEISEKSEIFDDQFSVERPDGSNFTLKIRSTKLEDSAMYFCACPFRGDTQYFGPGTRLTVL.

This CDR3 is CASSTGQGLGTGELFF. As DNA, the CDR3 is TGTGCCAGCAGCACCGGACAGGGGTTGGGGACCGGGGAGCTGTTTTTT. J is TRBJ2-2 and V is TRBV5-4, with 9 bases lining up with TRBD1. This CDR3 region has 16 residues. The germline V gene encodes CDR1 SGHNT and CDR2 YYREEE (reference sequence). Unmatched junction bases numbered 9, after V lost 4 bases and J lost 5 bases.

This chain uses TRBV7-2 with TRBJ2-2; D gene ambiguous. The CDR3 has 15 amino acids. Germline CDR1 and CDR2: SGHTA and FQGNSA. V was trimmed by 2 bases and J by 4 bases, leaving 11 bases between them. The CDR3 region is CASSLTDSLTGELFF. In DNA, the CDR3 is TGTGCCAGCAGCTTAACCGACTCGCTCACCGGGGAGCTGTTTTTT.

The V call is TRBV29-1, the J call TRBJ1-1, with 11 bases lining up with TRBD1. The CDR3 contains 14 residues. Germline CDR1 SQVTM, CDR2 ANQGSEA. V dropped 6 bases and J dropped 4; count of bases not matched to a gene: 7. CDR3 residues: CSVTRGQGGTEAFF. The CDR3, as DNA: TGCAGCGTGACCAGGGGACAGGGGGGCACTGAAGCTTTCTTT.

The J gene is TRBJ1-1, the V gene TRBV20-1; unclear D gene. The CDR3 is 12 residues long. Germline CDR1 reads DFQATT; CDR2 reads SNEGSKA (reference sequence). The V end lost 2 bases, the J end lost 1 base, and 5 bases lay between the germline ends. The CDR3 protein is CSARRGNTEAFF. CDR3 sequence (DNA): TGCAGTGCTAGACGGGGGAACACTGAAGCTTTCTTT.

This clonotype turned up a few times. The CDR3 region has the DNA TGTGCCAGCAGTGACTGGGGACAGACTAGCTCCTACGAGCAGTACTTC. It is translated as CASSDWGQTSSYEQYF. The rearrangement links TRBV6-1 to TRBJ2-7, with D maybe TRBD1 (7 bases). Germline lookup yields CDR1 MNHNS and CDR2 SASEGT. CDR3 length: 16 amino acids. Trimming took 3 bases from V and 0 from J, leaving 15 bases between them.

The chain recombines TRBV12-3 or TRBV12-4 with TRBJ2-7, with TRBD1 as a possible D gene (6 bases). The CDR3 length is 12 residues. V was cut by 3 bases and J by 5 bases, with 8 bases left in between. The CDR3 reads CASSLNRDEQYF. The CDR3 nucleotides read TGTGCCAGCAGTTTGAACAGGGACGAGCAGTACTTC.

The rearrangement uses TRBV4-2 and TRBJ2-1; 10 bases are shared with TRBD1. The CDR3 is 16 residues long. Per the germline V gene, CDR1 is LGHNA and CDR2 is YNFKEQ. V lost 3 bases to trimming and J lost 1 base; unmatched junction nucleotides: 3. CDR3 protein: CASSQGDRGSYNEQFF. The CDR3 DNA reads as TGTGCCAGCAGCCAGGGGGACAGGGGTTCCTACAATGAGCAGTTCTTC.

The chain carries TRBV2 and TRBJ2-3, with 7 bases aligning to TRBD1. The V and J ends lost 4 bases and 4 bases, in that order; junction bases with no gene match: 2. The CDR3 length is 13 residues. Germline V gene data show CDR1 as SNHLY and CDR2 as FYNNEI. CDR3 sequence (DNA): TGTGCCAGCAGTGGACAGGGTGCAGATACGCAGTATTTT. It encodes CASSGQGADTQYF. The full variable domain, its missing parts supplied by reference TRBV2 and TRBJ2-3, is EPEVTQTPSHQVTQMGQEVILRCVPISNHLYFYWYRQILGQKVEFLVSFYNNEISEKSEIFDDQFSVERPDGSNFTLKIRSTKLEDSAMYFCASSGQGADTQYFGPGTRLTVL.